This T cell receptor (beta chain) originates from a study of T cell responses to AZD1222 COVID-19 vaccine. Broader study findings: After the peak T cell response, and only then, were repertoires sampled. Rises in breadth and depth of Spike-specific TCRs came after two AZD1222 doses. Dominant at 160-218 and 743-854, vaccine-associated CD4 TCRs also spanned spike. Clonal diversity was possibly underestimated, and the donors were mostly white British, with more females.

Per the germline V gene, CDR1 is SGHTA and CDR2 is FQGNSA. This CDR3 is 15 amino acids long. J lost 4 bases, V lost 1 base, and 2 bases had no gene match. Worth noting for this clone: The antigen is undetermined.

The data were produced by immunoSEQ multiplex PCR, yet TCRdb's version contains in-frame clones alone and is incomplete. The sample includes about 210,000 clones, around 94% of them seen just once. This TCR was sampled from an adult who received the MenACWY meningococcal vaccine as a control. V is TRBV7-2 and J is TRBJ2-5; 11 positions match TRBD1. Sample: peripheral blood, taken 28 days after the second dose of the MenACWY control vaccine. The CDR3 nucleotides are TGTGCCAGCAGCTTAGTCGGACAGGGGGCAGAGACCCAGTACTTC. Protein sequence: CASSLVGQGAETQYF.